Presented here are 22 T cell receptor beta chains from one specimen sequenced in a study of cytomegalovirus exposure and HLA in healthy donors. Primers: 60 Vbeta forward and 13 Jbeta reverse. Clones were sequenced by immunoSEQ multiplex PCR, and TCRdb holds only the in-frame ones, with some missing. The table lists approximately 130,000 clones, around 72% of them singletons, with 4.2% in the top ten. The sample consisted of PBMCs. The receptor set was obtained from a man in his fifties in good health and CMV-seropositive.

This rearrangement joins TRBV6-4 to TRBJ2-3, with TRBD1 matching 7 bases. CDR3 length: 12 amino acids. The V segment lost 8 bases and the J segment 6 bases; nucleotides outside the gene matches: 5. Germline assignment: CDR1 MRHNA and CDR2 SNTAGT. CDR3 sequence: CASGNRGDTQYF. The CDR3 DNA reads TGTGCCAGCGGTAACAGGGGTGATACGCAGTATTTT.

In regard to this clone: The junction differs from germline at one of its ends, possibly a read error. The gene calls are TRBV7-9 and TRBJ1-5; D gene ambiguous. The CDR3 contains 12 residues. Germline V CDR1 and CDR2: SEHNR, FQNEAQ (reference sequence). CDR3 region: CSSSLDYQPQHF. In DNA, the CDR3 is TGTTCCAGCAGCTTAGACTATCAGCCCCAGCATTTT.

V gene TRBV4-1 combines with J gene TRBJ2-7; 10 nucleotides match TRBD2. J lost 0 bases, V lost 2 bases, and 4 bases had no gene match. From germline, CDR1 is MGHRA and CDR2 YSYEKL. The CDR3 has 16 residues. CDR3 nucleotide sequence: TGCGCCAGCAGCCAATCAGGGACTAGCGTCTCCTACGAGCAGTACTTC. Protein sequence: CASSQSGTSVSYEQYF.

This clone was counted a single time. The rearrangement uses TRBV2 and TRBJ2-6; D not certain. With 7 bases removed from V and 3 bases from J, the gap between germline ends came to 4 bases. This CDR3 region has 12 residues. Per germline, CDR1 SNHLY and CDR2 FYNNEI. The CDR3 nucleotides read TGTGCCAGCATGAGTGGGGCCAACGTCCTGACTTTC. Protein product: CASMSGANVLTF.

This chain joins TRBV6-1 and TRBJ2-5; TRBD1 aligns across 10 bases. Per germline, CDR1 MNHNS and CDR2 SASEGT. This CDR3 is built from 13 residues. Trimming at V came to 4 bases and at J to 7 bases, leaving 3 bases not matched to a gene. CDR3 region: CASSGQGAPTQYF. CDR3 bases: TGTGCCAGCAGTGGACAGGGGGCGCCGACCCAGTACTTC.

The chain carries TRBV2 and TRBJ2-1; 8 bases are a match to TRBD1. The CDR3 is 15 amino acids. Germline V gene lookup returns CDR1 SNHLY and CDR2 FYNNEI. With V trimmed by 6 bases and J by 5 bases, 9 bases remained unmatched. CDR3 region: CASRPRQGANNEQFF. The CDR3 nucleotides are TGTGCCAGCAGACCCAGGCAGGGGGCTAACAATGAGCAGTTCTTC.

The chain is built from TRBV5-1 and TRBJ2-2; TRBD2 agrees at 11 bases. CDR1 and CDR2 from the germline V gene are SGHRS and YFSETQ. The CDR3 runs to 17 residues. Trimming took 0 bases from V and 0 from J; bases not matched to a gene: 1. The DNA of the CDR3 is TGCGCCAGCAGCTTGGGTAGCGGGGGGGCGAACACCGGGGAGCTGTTTTTT. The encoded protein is CASSLGSGGANTGELFF. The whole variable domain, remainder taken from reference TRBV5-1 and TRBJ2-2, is KAGVTQTPRYLIKTRGQQVTLSCSPISGHRSVSWYQQTPGQGLQFLFEYFSETQRNKGNFPGRFSGRQFSNSRSEMNVSTLELGDSALYLCASSLGSGGANTGELFFGEGSRLTVL.

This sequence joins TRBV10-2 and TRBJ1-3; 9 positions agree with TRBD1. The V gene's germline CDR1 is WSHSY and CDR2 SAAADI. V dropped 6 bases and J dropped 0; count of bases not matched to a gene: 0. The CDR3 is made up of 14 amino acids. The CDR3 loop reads CASRQGASGNTIYF. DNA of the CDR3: TGCGCCAGCAGACAGGGGGCCTCTGGAAACACCATATATTTT.

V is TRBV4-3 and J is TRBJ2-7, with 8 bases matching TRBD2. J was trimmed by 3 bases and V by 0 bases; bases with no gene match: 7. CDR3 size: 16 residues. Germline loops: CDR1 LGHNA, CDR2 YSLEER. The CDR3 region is CASSQDRSSGYYEQYF. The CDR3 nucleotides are TGCGCCAGCAGCCAAGATCGGTCTAGCGGGTACTACGAGCAGTACTTC.

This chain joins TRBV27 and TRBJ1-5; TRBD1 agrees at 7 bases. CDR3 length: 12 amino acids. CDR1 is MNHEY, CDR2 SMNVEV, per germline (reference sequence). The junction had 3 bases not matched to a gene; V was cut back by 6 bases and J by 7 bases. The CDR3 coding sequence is TGTGCCAGCAGGACAGGGTCACAGCCCCAGCATTTT. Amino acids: CASRTGSQPQHF.

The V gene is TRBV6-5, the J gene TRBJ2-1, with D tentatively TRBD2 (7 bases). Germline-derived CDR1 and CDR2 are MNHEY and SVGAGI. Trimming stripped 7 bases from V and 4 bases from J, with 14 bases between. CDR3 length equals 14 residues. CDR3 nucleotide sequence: TGTGCCAGCAAAATGGGGGGGGCATACAATGAGCAGTTCTTC. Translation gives CASKMGGAYNEQFF.

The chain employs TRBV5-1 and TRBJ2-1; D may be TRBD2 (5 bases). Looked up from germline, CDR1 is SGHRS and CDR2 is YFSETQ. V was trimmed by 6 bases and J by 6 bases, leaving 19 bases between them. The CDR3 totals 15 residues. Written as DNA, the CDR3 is TGCGCCAGCACAGGTCTCCCGGAGGCAGGCAATGAGCAGTTCTTC. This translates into CASTGLPEAGNEQFF. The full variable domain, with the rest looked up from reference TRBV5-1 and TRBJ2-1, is KAGVTQTPRYLIKTRGQQVTLSCSPISGHRSVSWYQQTPGQGLQFLFEYFSETQRNKGNFPGRFSGRQFSNSRSEMNVSTLELGDSALYLCASTGLPEAGNEQFFGPGTRLTVL.

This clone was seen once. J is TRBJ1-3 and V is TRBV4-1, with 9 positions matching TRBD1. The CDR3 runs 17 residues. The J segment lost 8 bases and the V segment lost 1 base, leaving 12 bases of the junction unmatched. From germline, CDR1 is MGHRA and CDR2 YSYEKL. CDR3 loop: CASSQGVRDRDRYTIYF. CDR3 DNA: TGCGCCAGCAGCCAAGGCGTCCGGGACAGGGATCGATACACCATATATTTT.

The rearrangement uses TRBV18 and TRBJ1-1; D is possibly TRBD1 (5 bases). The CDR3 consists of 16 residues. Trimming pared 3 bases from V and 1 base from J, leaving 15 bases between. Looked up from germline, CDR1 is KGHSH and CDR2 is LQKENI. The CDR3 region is CASSPAIGGGNTEAFF. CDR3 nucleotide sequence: TGTGCCAGCTCACCCGCAATCGGGGGGGGGAACACTGAAGCTTTCTTT. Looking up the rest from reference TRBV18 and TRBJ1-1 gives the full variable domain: NAGVMQNPRHLVRRRGQEARLRCSPMKGHSHVYWYRQLPEEGLKFMVYLQKENIIDESGMPKERFSAEFPKEGPSILRIQQVVRGDSAAYFCASSPAIGGGNTEAFFGQGTRLTVV.

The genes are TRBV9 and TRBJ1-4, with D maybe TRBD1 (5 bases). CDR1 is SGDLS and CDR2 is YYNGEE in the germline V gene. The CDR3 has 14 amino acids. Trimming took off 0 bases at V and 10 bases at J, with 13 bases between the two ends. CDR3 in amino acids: CASSVGAGRGKLFF. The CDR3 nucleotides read TGTGCCAGCAGCGTAGGGGCAGGGCGAGGAAAACTGTTTTTT.

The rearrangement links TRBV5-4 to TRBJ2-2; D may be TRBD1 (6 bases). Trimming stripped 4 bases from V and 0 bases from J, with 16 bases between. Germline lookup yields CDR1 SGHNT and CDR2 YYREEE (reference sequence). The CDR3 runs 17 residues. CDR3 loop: CASSPNLWDTNTGELFF. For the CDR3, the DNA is TGTGCCAGCAGCCCCAATCTTTGGGACACGAACACCGGGGAGCTGTTTTTT.

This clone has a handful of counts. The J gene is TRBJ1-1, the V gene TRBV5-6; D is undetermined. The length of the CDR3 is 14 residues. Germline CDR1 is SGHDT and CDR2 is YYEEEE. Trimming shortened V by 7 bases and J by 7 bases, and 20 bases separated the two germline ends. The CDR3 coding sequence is TGTGCCAGCTCACCATCGGCCATCCGGGGTGAAGCTTTCTTT. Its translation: CASSPSAIRGEAFF.

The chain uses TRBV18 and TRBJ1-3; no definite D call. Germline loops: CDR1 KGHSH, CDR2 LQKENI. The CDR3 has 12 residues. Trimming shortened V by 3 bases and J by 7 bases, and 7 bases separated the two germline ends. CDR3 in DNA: TGTGCCAGCTCACCTGATCGGAACACCATATATTTT. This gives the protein CASSPDRNTIYF.

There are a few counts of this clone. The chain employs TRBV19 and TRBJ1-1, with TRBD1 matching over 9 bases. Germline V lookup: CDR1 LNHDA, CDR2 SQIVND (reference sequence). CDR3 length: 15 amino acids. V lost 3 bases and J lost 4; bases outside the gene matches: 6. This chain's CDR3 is CASSIGTGRGTEAFF. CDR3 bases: TGTGCCAGTAGTATCGGGACAGGGAGAGGCACTGAAGCTTTCTTT.

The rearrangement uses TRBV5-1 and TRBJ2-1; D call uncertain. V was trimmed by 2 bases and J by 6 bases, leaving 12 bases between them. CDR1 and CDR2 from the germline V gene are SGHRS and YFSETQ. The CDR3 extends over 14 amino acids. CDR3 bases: TGCGCCAGCAGCTTAAGCCTCCCTCGCAATGAGCAGTTCTTC. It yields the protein CASSLSLPRNEQFF.

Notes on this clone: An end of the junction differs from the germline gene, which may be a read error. The CDR3 loop is CASRKAGAKTGELFF. In DNA form, the CDR3 reads TGTGCCAGCAGAAAAGCGGGAGCGAAGACCGGGGAGCTGTTTTTT. The V call is TRBV11-2, the J call TRBJ2-2; 8 nucleotides align to TRBD2. Germline-derived CDR1 and CDR2 are SGHAT and FQNNGV. This CDR3 contains 15 residues.

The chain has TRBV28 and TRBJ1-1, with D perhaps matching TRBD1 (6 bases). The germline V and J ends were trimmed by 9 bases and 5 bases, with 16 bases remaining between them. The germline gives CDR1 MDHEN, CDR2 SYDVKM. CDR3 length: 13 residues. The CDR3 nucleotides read TGTGCCAGTTACAGGGTTGTGGGGACTGAAGCTTTCTTT. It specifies CASYRVVGTEAFF. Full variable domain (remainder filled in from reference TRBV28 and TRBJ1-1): DVKVTQSSRYLVKRTGEKVFLECVQDMDHENMFWYRQDPGLGLRLIYFSYDVKMKEKGDIPEGYSVSREKKERFSLILESASTNQTSMYLCASYRVVGTEAFFGQGTRLTVV.